The 24 T cell receptor beta chains below were found in one sample sequenced in a study of T cells in Graves' hyperthyroidism and ophthalmopathy. The investigators amplified TCR beta CDR3 regions from RNA transcripts. Researchers ran a first-round RT-PCR on the TCR CDR3 using the HTBI primer set. TCRdb reprocessed the multiplex PCR reads via MiXCR and lists one record per CDR3 protein. The sample yields roughly 170,000 distinct CDR3 sequences, 15% to 20% seen once. The sequencing input was blood. The source of these receptors is a woman aged 50 to 65 with Graves' hyperthyroidism.

In its sample, this clonotype was seen many times. The V and J genes are TRBV6-2 or TRBV6-3 and TRBJ2-7; perhaps TRBD1 as D (5 bases). Trimming shortened V by 5 bases and J by 9 bases, and 14 bases separated the two germline ends. This CDR3 is 12 amino acids long. From germline, CDR1 is MNHEY and CDR2 SVGEGT. The CDR3 DNA reads as TGTGCCAGCAGTGACCAGGGATTAGGGCAGTACTTC. Its translation: CASSDQGLGQYF.

There are many counts of this clonotype. This CDR3 reads CASSRDRGPTDTQYF. As DNA, the CDR3 is TGTGCCAGCAGTAGGGACAGGGGGCCGACAGATACGCAGTATTTT. V is TRBV2 and J is TRBJ2-3, with 12 bases fitting TRBD1. J gave up 3 bases and V 5 bases, and 3 bases lay outside the gene matches. This CDR3 has 15 residues. Germline assignment: CDR1 SNHLY and CDR2 FYNNEI. Full variable domain (outside the CDR3, taken from reference TRBV2 and TRBJ2-3): EPEVTQTPSHQVTQMGQEVILRCVPISNHLYFYWYRQILGQKVEFLVSFYNNEISEKSEIFDDQFSVERPDGSNFTLKIRSTKLEDSAMYFCASSRDRGPTDTQYFGPGTRLTVL.

The table lists this clonotype with many counts. The V gene is TRBV29-1, the J gene TRBJ1-3; TRBD1 is a possible D gene (5 bases). The CDR3 is 13 residues long. Germline loops: CDR1 SQVTM, CDR2 ANQGSEA. Trimming removed 5 bases at V and 9 bases at J, with 17 bases between. This CDR3 reads CSVTTDRVGTIYF. The CDR3 DNA sequence: TGCAGCGTTACGACAGACCGGGTCGGCACCATATATTTT.

The chain combines TRBV5-1 with TRBJ1-5; 10 bases match TRBD1. This CDR3 has 15 residues. Germline loops: CDR1 SGHRS, CDR2 YFSETQ. V trimming: 4 bases; J trimming: 6 bases; junction bases outside the gene matches: 7. CDR3 coding DNA: TGCGCCAGCAGCGCCGGGACAGGGGTGGCTCAGCCCCAGCATTTT. It codes for CASSAGTGVAQPQHF.

This clonotype came up many times. The V call is TRBV7-8, the J call TRBJ2-4; D unresolved. The V gene's germline CDR1 is SGHVS and CDR2 FQNEAQ. The V gene lost 6 bases and the J gene lost 1 base, with 13 bases spanning the gap. This CDR3 is 15 amino acids long. CDR3 coding DNA: TGTGCCAGCAGTTGGGGTGGAAGGGCCAAAAACATTCAGTACTTC. Its translation: CASSWGGRAKNIQYF.

Many counts were recorded for this clonotype. The rearrangement uses TRBV7-8 and TRBJ2-3, with 8 bases lining up with TRBD1. Germline-derived CDR1 and CDR2 are SGHVS and FQNEAQ. J lost 2 bases, V lost 5 bases, and 6 bases had no gene match. This CDR3 contains 15 residues. In DNA, the CDR3 is TGTGCCAGCAGCCCCCGGACAGGGAACACAGATACGCAGTATTTT. Protein: CASSPRTGNTDTQYF.

This clonotype was recorded many times. The chain couples TRBV20-1 to TRBJ2-1, with 7 bases that match TRBD2. The CDR3 loop spans 18 amino acids. Germline loops: CDR1 DFQATT, CDR2 SNEGSKA (reference sequence). Germline trimming cut 0 bases from V and 2 bases from J; bases unmatched to any gene: 13. The CDR3 DNA reads TGCAGTGCTAGAGATTCAATAAAACGGGGGGAAGCCTACAATGAGCAGTTCTTC. This gives the protein CSARDSIKRGEAYNEQFF.

In its sample, this clonotype was seen many times. The chain employs TRBV5-1 and TRBJ2-3; 13 bases agree with TRBD2. The germline gives CDR1 SGHRS, CDR2 YFSETQ. The CDR3 runs 16 residues. V trimming: 7 bases; J trimming: 2 bases; junction bases outside the gene matches: 7. In DNA, the CDR3 is TGCGCCAGCCGCCGGGGACTAGCGGGGAACACAGATACGCAGTATTTT. As protein: CASRRGLAGNTDTQYF.

In its sample, this clonotype was seen a few times. This chain connects TRBV5-8 to TRBJ2-2; 10 nucleotides agree with TRBD1. Germline V gene data show CDR1 as SGHTS and CDR2 as YDEGEE. CDR3 length: 16 amino acids. J was trimmed by 5 bases and V by 0 bases; bases with no gene match: 4. CDR3 protein: CASSLADRGRTGELFF. CDR3 DNA: TGTGCCAGCAGCTTGGCCGACAGGGGGCGAACCGGGGAGCTGTTTTTT.

This clonotype was observed many times. The chain employs TRBV20-1 and TRBJ2-3, with 9 positions matching TRBD2. V was clipped by 0 bases and J by 2 bases; unmatched bases: 12. Germline CDR1 reads DFQATT; CDR2 reads SNEGSKA (reference sequence). The CDR3 contains 18 residues. CDR3 amino acids: CSARDIGQAGGITDTQYF. DNA for the CDR3: TGCAGTGCTAGAGATATAGGGCAAGCGGGGGGAATCACAGATACGCAGTATTTT.

At least ten counts were recorded for this clonotype. The chain carries TRBV5-1 and TRBJ1-2; the match to TRBD1 covers 7 bases. This CDR3 is 13 amino acids long. The ends lost 2 bases at V and 7 bases at J; junction bases unmatched: 5. Germline CDR1 SGHRS, CDR2 YFSETQ. The CDR3 sequence: CASSLDRDFGYTF. Here the CDR3 DNA reads TGCGCCAGCAGCTTAGACAGGGATTTTGGCTACACCTTC. The full variable domain, its missing parts supplied by reference TRBV5-1 and TRBJ1-2, is KAGVTQTPRYLIKTRGQQVTLSCSPISGHRSVSWYQQTPGQGLQFLFEYFSETQRNKGNFPGRFSGRQFSNSRSEMNVSTLELGDSALYLCASSLDRDFGYTFGSGTRLTVV.

Many counts were recorded for this clonotype. This chain uses TRBV7-3 with TRBJ2-6; TRBD2 is a possible D gene (6 bases). This CDR3 has 15 residues. Trimming took 3 bases from V and 0 from J, leaving 6 bases between them. CDR1 SGHTA and CDR2 FQGTGA come from the germline V gene. For the CDR3, the DNA is TGTGCCAGCAGCTTCGGGAGCTCTGGGGCCAACGTCCTGACTTTC. This gives the protein CASSFGSSGANVLTF.

The J gene is TRBJ1-5, the V gene TRBV29-1, with unresolved D. V dropped 4 bases and J dropped 0 bases, with 7 bases sitting between them. This CDR3 is 13 amino acids long. CDR1 is SQVTM, CDR2 ANQGSEA, per germline. The CDR3 DNA sequence: TGCAGCGTTGTAGAGAATAGCAATCAGCCCCAGCATTTT. Protein sequence: CSVVENSNQPQHF.

The chain uses TRBV4-1 and TRBJ1-2; D possibly corresponds to TRBD1 (5 bases). Germline values: CDR1 MGHRA, CDR2 YSYEKL. The length of the CDR3 is 16 residues. Trimming removed 1 base at V and 1 base at J, with 13 bases between. The CDR3 spells CASSQGRWGINYGYTF. The DNA of the CDR3 is TGCGCCAGCAGCCAAGGACGATGGGGGATTAACTATGGCTACACCTTC.

The genes are TRBV7-9 and TRBJ1-4, with D possibly being TRBD1 (6 bases). Germline V gene sequence: CDR1 SEHNR, CDR2 FQNEAQ (reference sequence). The CDR3 contains 15 residues. V was pared by 4 bases and J by 8 bases, with 17 bases between. CDR3 sequence (DNA): TGTGCCAGCAGCTCAGGTCTGGGACATCGGGAAAAACTGTTTTTT. Translating it yields CASSSGLGHREKLFF.

Regarding this clonotype: Just one base apart from a much larger clone, this may be a read error. The chain is built from TRBV2 and TRBJ2-7; D gene unclear. Trimming cost V 4 bases and J 3 bases, with 13 bases left between them. The CDR3 sequence is 14 residues long. Germline V CDR1 and CDR2: SNHLY, FYNNEI. CDR3 in amino acids: CASSAPQLGYEQYF. CDR3 DNA sequence: TGTGCCAGCAGTGCCCCCCAGTTAGGCTACGAGCAGTACTTC.

This clonotype was seen many times. The chain joins TRBV6-2 or TRBV6-3 to TRBJ1-2, with D possibly TRBD1 on 6 matching bases. Germline CDR1 MNHEY, CDR2 SVGEGT. This CDR3 spans 15 amino acids. The V end lost 0 bases, the J end lost 4 bases, and 12 bases lay between the germline ends. CDR3 amino acids: CASSYSSRGAYGYTF. For the CDR3, the DNA is TGTGCCAGCAGTTACTCGTCAAGGGGGGCCTATGGCTACACCTTC.

The table lists this clonotype with many counts. Since a much larger clone is just one base distant, this may be a read error. This sequence joins TRBV5-1 and TRBJ2-2; the D is unclear. CDR3 length: 14 amino acids. Germline V gene data show CDR1 as SGHRS and CDR2 as YFSETQ. The germline V and J ends were trimmed by 0 bases and 3 bases, with 6 bases remaining between them. The CDR3 region is CASSLERYTGELFF. The CDR3 region has the DNA TGCGCCAGCAGCTTGGAACGGTACACCGGGGAGCTGTTTTTT.

This clonotype was picked up many times. The V and J genes are TRBV7-2 and TRBJ1-1; 8 nucleotides line up with TRBD1. Per germline, CDR1 SGHTA and CDR2 FQGNSA. This CDR3 spans 15 amino acids. Trimming cost V 0 bases and J 5 bases; bases outside gene matches: 5. The CDR3 bases are TGTGCCAGCAGCTTAGCGCGTACAGGGGGGACTGAAGCTTTCTTT. This gives the protein CASSLARTGGTEAFF.

This clonotype has a count of ten or more. The chain employs TRBV20-1 and TRBJ1-2; D gene unclear. CDR1 and CDR2 from the germline V gene are DFQATT and SNEGSKA (reference sequence). CDR3 length: 15 amino acids. V lost 0 bases and J 2 bases, leaving 13 bases between the germline ends. The DNA for the CDR3 is TGCAGTGCTAGAGATCAGCCAGCGAAAAACTATGGCTACACCTTC. Amino acid sequence: CSARDQPAKNYGYTF.

The chain carries TRBV7-9 and TRBJ1-1; no definite D call. The V end lost 3 bases, the J end lost 3 bases, and 11 bases lay between the germline ends. Germline assignment: CDR1 SEHNR and CDR2 FQNEAQ (reference sequence). The CDR3 spans 14 residues. Here the CDR3 reads CASSLAGLDTEAFF. The DNA of the CDR3 is TGTGCCAGCAGCTTGGCAGGTTTGGACACTGAAGCTTTCTTT.

The table lists this clonotype with a few counts. As DNA, the CDR3 is TGTGCCAGCAGTTGGGCAGGGCCGTGGGAGCAGTACTTC. Amino acid sequence: CASSWAGPWEQYF. The rearrangement joins TRBV12-3 or TRBV12-4 to TRBJ2-7, with D perhaps TRBD1 (5 bases). The CDR3 length is 13 residues. Trimming cost V 4 bases and J 7 bases, with 14 bases left between them.

This clonotype occurred many times. The gene calls are TRBV6-1 and TRBJ1-5; D ambiguous. Trimming took 3 bases from V and 3 from J, leaving 6 bases between them. Germline CDR1 is MNHNS and CDR2 is SASEGT. The CDR3 has 13 amino acids. In nucleotides, the CDR3 is TGTGCCAGCAGTGACAGATTCAATCAGCCCCAGCATTTT. It specifies CASSDRFNQPQHF.

This clonotype has ten or more counts. The chain joins TRBV6-1 to TRBJ1-5, with TRBD1 as a possible D gene (5 bases). The germline V and J ends were trimmed by 8 bases and 5 bases, with 10 bases remaining between them. This CDR3 has 12 amino acids. Germline V lookup: CDR1 MNHNS, CDR2 SASEGT. Written as DNA, the CDR3 is TGTGCCAGCGGGGACGGGTATCAGCCCCAGCATTTT. This encodes CASGDGYQPQHF.